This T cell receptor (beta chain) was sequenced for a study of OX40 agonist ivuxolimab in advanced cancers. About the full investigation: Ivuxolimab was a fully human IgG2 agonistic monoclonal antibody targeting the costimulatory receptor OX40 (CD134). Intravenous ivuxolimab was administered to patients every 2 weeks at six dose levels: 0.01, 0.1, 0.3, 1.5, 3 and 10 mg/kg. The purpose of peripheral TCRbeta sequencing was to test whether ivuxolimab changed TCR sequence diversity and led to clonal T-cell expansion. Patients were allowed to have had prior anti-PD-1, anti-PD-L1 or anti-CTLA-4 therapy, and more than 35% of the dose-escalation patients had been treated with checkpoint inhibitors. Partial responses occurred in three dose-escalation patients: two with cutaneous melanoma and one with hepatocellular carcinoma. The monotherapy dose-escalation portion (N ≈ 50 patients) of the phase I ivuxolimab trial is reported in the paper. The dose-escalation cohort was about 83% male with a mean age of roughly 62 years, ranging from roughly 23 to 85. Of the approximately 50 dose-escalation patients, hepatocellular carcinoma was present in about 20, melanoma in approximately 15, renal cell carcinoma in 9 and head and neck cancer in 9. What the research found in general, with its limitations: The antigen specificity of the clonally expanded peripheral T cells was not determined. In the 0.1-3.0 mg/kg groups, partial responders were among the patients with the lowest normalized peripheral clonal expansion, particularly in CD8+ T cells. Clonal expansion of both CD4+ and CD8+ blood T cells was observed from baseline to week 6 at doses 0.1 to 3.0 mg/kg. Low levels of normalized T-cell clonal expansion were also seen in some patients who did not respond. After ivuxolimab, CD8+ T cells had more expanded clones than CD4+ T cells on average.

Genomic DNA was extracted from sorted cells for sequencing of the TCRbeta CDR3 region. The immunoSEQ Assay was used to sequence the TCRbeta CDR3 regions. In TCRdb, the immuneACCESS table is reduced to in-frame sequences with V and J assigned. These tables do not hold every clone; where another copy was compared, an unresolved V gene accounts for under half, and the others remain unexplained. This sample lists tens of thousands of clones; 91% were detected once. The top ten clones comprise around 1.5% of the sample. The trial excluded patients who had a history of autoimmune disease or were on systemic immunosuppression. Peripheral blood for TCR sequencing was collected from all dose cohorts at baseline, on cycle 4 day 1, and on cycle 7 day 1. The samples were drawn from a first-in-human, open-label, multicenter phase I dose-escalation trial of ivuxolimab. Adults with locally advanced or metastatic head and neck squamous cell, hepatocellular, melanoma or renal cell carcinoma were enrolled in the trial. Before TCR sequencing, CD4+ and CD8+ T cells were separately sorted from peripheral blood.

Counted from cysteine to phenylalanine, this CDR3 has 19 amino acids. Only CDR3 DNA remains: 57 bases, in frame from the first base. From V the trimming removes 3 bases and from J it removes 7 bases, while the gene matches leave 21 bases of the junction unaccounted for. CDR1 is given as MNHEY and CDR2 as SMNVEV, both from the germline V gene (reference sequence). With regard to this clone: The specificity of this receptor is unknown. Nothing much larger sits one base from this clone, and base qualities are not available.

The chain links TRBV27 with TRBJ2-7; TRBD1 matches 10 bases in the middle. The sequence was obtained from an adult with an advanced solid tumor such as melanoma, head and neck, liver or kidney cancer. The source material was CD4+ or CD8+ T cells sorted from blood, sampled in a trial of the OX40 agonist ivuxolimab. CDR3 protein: CASSLGQGRTVSRLGEQYF. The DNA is TGTGCCAGCAGTTTGGGACAGGGGAGGACTGTGTCCCGTCTTGGTGAGCAGTACTTC.